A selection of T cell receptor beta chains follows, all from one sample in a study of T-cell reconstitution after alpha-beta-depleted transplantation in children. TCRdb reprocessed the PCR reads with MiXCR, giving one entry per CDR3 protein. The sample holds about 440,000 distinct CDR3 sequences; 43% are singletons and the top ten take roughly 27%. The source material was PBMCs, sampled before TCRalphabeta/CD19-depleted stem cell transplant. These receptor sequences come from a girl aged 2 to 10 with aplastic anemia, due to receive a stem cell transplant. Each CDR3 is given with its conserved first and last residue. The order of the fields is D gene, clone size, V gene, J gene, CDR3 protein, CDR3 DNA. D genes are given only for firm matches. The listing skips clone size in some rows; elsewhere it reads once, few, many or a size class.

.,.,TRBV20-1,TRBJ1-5,CSASLPEEYQPQHF,TGCAGTGCTAGTTTACCAGAGGAATATCAGCCCCAGCATTTT
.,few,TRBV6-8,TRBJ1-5,CASRDRWYSNQPQHF,TGTGCCAGCAGGGATCGGTGGTATAGCAATCAGCCCCAGCATTTT
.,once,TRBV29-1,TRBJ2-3,CSVDSSRDTQYF,TGCAGCGTTGATTCGTCCCGGGATACGCAGTATTTT
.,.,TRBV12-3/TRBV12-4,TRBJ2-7,CASSPAVSYEQYF,TGTGCCAGCAGCCCCGCCGTCTCCTACGAGCAGTACTTC
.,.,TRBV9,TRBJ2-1,CASSSPGTPKDEQFF,TGTGCCAGCAGCTCTCCCGGGACTCCTAAGGATGAGCAGTTCTTC
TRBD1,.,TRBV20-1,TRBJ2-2,CSAPDPRQGVVGELFF,TGCAGTGCTCCCGATCCTAGACAGGGGGTCGTCGGGGAGCTGTTTTTT
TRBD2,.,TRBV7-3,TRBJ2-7,CASSLTLGLVHEQYF,TGTGCCAGCAGCTTAACCCTGGGACTAGTTCACGAGCAGTACTTC
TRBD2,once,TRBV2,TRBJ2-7,CASSDMGLSAYEQYF,TGTGCCAGCAGTGATATGGGACTATCCGCTTACGAGCAGTACTTC
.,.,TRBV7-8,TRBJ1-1,CASSLAIKGMSTEAFF,TGTGCCAGCAGCTTAGCGATTAAAGGGATGAGCACTGAAGCTTTCTTT
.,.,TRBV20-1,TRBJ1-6,CSADRGNSPLHF,TGCAGTGCTGACAGAGGGAATTCACCCCTCCACTTT
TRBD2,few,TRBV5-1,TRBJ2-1,CASSGTSGDNEQFF,TGCGCCAGCAGCGGGACTAGCGGAGACAATGAGCAGTTCTTC
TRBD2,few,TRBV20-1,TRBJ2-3,CSADRPGLSTDTQYF,TGCAGTGCGGATCGACCGGGACTAAGCACAGATACGCAGTATTTT
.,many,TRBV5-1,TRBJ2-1,CASSLVMQGEHEQFF,TGCGCCAGCAGCTTAGTTATGCAGGGAGAACATGAGCAGTTCTTC
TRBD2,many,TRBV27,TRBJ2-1,CASKYTSGRSNEQFF,TGTGCCAGCAAATATACTAGCGGGAGAAGCAATGAGCAGTTCTTC
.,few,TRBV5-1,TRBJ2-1,CASSPDADRNYNEQFF,TGCGCCAGCAGCCCGGATGCGGACAGAAACTACAATGAGCAGTTCTTC
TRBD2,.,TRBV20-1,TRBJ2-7,CSAPGTSGAYEQYF,TGCAGTGCCCCCGGGACTAGCGGGGCCTACGAGCAGTACTTC
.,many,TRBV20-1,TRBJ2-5,CSARVGTGIETQYF,TGCAGTGCTAGAGTCGGGACTGGCATTGAGACCCAGTACTTC
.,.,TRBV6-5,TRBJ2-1,CASSYLGLVSSSYNEQFF,TGTGCCAGCAGTTACTTAGGACTGGTCTCGAGCTCCTACAATGAGCAGTTCTTC
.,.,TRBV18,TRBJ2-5,CASSPQGMETQYF,TGTGCCAGCTCACCCCAGGGTATGGAGACCCAGTACTTC
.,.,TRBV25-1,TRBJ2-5,CASSGGGASQETQYF,TGTGCCAGCAGTGGTGGGGGAGCTAGCCAAGAGACCCAGTACTTC
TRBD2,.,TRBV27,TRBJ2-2,CASSAPLAGVTGELFF,TGTGCCAGCAGTGCCCCACTAGCGGGAGTTACCGGGGAGCTGTTTTTT
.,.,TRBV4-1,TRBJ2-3,CASSQVPPVDSSTDTQYF,TGCGCCAGCAGCCAAGTGCCCCCGGTGGATTCTAGCACAGATACGCAGTATTTT
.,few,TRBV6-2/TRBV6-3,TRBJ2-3,CASSALATRSADTQYF,TGTGCCAGCAGTGCACTAGCTACCAGATCGGCAGATACGCAGTATTTT
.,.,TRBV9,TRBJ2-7,CASSVNPSTYEQYF,TGTGCCAGCAGCGTAAACCCGTCGACCTACGAGCAGTACTTC
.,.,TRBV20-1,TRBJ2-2,CSARDPLSTGELFF,TGCAGTGCTAGAGACCCCTTGAGCACCGGGGAGCTGTTTTTT
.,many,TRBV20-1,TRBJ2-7,CSGTGTQSYEQYF,TGCAGTGGCACCGGGACGCAGTCCTACGAGCAGTACTTC
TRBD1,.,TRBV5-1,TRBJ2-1,CASSGTGEQFF,TGCGCCAGCAGCGGGACAGGGGAGCAGTTCTTC
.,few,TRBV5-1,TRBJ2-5,CASSFAEETQYF,TGCGCCAGCAGCTTCGCGGAAGAGACCCAGTACTTC
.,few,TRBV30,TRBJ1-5,CAWSMGSGFLSNQPQHF,TGTGCCTGGAGTATGGGGAGCGGGTTTCTTAGCAATCAGCCCCAGCATTTT
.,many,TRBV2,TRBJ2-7,CASSEPWEQYF,TGTGCCAGCAGTGAACCTTGGGAGCAGTACTTC
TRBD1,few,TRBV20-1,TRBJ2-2,CSARVTGGTGELFF,TGCAGTGCTAGAGTAACAGGGGGAACCGGGGAGCTGTTTTTT
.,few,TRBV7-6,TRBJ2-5,CASSLALLETQYF,TGTGCCAGCAGCTTAGCTCTTCTAGAGACCCAGTACTTC
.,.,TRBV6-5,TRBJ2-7,CASSYSGGFSYEQYF,TGTGCCAGCAGTTACTCGGGGGGCTTTTCCTACGAGCAGTACTTC
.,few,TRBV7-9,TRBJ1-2,CASSLGTATGYTF,TGTGCCAGCAGCTTAGGGACAGCCACAGGCTACACCTTC
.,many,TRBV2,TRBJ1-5,CASSEAGLQGNQPQHF,TGTGCCAGCAGTGAAGCGGGGTTGCAGGGCAATCAGCCCCAGCATTTT
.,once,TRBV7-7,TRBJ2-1,CASSLDDSSYNEQFF,TGCGCCAGCAGCTTAGATGACAGCTCTTACAATGAGCAGTTCTTC
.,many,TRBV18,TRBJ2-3,CASSPQVPSTDTQYF,TGTGCCAGCTCACCGCAGGTACCTAGCACAGATACGCAGTATTTT
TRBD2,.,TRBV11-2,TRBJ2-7,CASSPKRLAGVYEQYF,TGTGCCAGCAGCCCTAAAAGACTAGCGGGAGTCTACGAGCAGTACTTC
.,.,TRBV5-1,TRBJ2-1,CASSLGREVKDNEQFF,TGCGCCAGCAGCTTGGGCAGGGAGGTAAAGGACAATGAGCAGTTCTTC
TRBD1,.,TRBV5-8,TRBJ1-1,CAERQGAMNTEAFF,TGTGCCGAAAGACAGGGAGCTATGAACACTGAAGCTTTCTTT
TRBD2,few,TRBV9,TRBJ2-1,CASSATSGDEQFF,TGTGCCAGCAGCGCGACTAGCGGGGATGAGCAGTTCTTC
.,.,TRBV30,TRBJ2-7,CAWSVSGRWVYEQYF,TGTGCCTGGAGTGTATCGGGGAGATGGGTCTACGAGCAGTACTTC
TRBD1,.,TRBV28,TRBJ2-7,CASSSPRLQGVEEQYF,TGTGCCAGCAGTTCACCAAGACTTCAGGGGGTAGAGGAGCAGTACTTC
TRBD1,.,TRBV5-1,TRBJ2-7,CASSPLQGGYEQYF,TGCGCCAGCAGCCCCCTACAGGGGGGCTACGAGCAGTACTTC
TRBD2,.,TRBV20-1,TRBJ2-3,CSAGSLAGVTDTQYF,TGCAGTGCCGGGAGCCTAGCGGGAGTTACAGATACGCAGTATTTT
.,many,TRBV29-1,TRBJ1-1,CSVGSQVNTEAFF,TGCAGCGTTGGGTCTCAGGTGAACACTGAAGCTTTCTTT
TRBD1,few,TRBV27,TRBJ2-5,CASSYRTGAQETQYF,TGTGCCAGCAGTTACAGGACAGGGGCTCAAGAGACCCAGTACTTC
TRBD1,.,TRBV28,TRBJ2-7,CASSFGHRGEQYF,TGTGCCAGCAGTTTCGGCCACAGGGGCGAGCAGTACTTC
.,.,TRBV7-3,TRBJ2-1,CASSSMGWSPGLGHNEQFF,TGTGCCAGCAGCTCTATGGGGTGGTCCCCCGGGTTGGGCCACAATGAGCAGTTCTTC
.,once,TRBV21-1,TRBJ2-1,CASSKVSHEQFF,TGTGCCAGCAGCAAAGTCAGCCATGAGCAGTTCTTC
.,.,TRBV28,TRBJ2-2,CASSLGQEYTGELFF,TGTGCCAGCAGTTTGGGGCAGGAGTACACCGGGGAGCTGTTTTTT
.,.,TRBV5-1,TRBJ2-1,CASSIVLNRGYNEQFF,TGCGCCAGCAGCATCGTACTGAATCGCGGGTACAATGAGCAGTTCTTC
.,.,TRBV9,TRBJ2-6,CASSVSLGGNSGANVLTF,TGTGCCAGCAGCGTCTCCCTGGGGGGAAACTCTGGGGCCAACGTCCTGACTTTC